What follows are 20 T cell receptor beta chains derived from one specimen sequenced in a study of OX40 agonist ivuxolimab in advanced cancers. The protocol was immunoSEQ multiplex PCR, while the TCRdb copy is restricted to in-frame clones and leaves out a portion. The sample consists of about 82,000 clones, 88% of them appearing once. Sequenced material: CD4+ or CD8+ T cells sorted from blood, taken in a trial of the OX40 agonist ivuxolimab. Receptors originate from an adult with an advanced solid tumor such as melanoma, head and neck, liver or kidney cancer.

The rearrangement links TRBV10-1 to TRBJ2-7; no firm D call. Trimming cost V 5 bases and J 2 bases, with 7 bases left between them. Germline loops: CDR1 WNHNN, CDR2 SYGVQD (reference sequence). The CDR3 is 12 residues long. CDR3 protein: CASSRSPYEQYF. The CDR3 region has the DNA TGCGCCAGCAGTCGCAGCCCCTACGAGCAGTACTTC.

This chain links TRBV7-2 with TRBJ1-5; weak D call: TRBD1 (5 bases). The V gene lost 4 bases and the J gene lost 6 bases, with 16 bases spanning the gap. This CDR3 has 15 amino acids. Germline-derived CDR1 and CDR2 are SGHTA and FQGNSA. CDR3: CASSWDHAIGQPQHF. The CDR3 coding sequence is TGTGCCAGCAGCTGGGACCATGCGATTGGTCAGCCCCAGCATTTT.

The CDR3, as DNA: TGTGCCAGCAGTTCGTTCCGACAGGGGACATTCAATGAGCAGTTCTTC. Its translation is CASSSFRQGTFNEQFF. The V and J genes are TRBV28 and TRBJ2-1; TRBD1 aligns across 8 bases. The CDR3 contains 16 residues. The germline V gene has CDR1 MDHEN and CDR2 SYDVKM. The junction had 11 bases not matched to a gene; V was cut back by 4 bases and J by 6 bases. The full variable domain, in which reference TRBV28 and TRBJ2-1 provide the parts outside the CDR3, is DVKVTQSSRYLVKRTGEKVFLECVQDMDHENMFWYRQDPGLGLRLIYFSYDVKMKEKGDIPEGYSVSREKKERFSLILESASTNQTSMYLCASSSFRQGTFNEQFFGPGTRLTVL.

The chain recombines TRBV19 with TRBJ2-1, with 9 nucleotides matching TRBD1. The ends lost 5 bases at V and 7 bases at J; junction bases unmatched: 6. The CDR3 runs 14 residues. Germline V gives CDR1 LNHDA, CDR2 SQIVND (reference sequence). Here the CDR3 DNA reads TGTGCCAGTAGTTGGGACAGGGAATTGAATGAGCAGTTCTTC. Translated: CASSWDRELNEQFF.

The V call is TRBV14, the J call TRBJ1-3; D uncertain. CDR3 size: 13 residues. V lost 0 bases, J lost 12 bases, and 12 bases lay in between. CDR1 and CDR2 from the germline V gene are SGHDN and FVKESK. As DNA, the CDR3 is TGTGCCAGCAGCCAAGAAAAAAGATCCCACATATATTTT. Translating it yields CASSQEKRSHIYF. The full variable domain, with the rest looked up from reference TRBV14 and TRBJ1-3, is EAGVTQFPSHSVIEKGQTVTLRCDPISGHDNLYWYRRVMGKEIKFLLHFVKESKQDESGMPNNRFLAERTGGTYSTLKVQPAELEDSGVYFCASSQEKRSHIYFGEGSWLTVV.

This clone has just one count. The chain has TRBV7-2 and TRBJ2-5; D uncertain. V lost 3 bases to trimming and J lost 7 bases, with 15 bases between them. Germline-derived CDR1 and CDR2 are SGHTA and FQGNSA. This CDR3 has 14 amino acids. CDR3: CASSFLDAPGTQYF. The CDR3 bases are TGTGCCAGCAGCTTTCTCGACGCCCCGGGGACCCAGTACTTC.

The chain carries TRBV9 and TRBJ2-1; D remains ambiguous. Trimming shortened V by 1 base and J by 5 bases, and 7 bases separated the two germline ends. The CDR3 extends over 13 amino acids. CDR1 and CDR2 from the germline V gene are SGDLS and YYNGEE. This chain's CDR3 is CASSVRSNNEQFF. The CDR3 DNA follows: TGTGCCAGCAGCGTACGGAGTAACAATGAGCAGTTCTTC.

V is TRBV18 and J is TRBJ1-3, with D unresolved. Trimming removed 7 bases from V and 0 bases from J, with 10 bases in between. CDR3 length: 14 residues. The germline V gene encodes CDR1 KGHSH and CDR2 LQKENI. CDR3 region: CASYAGDSGNTIYF. In DNA form, the CDR3 reads TGTGCCAGCTACGCCGGAGACTCTGGAAACACCATATATTTT.

The chain is built from TRBV5-8 and TRBJ2-3; 12 bases agree with TRBD2. This CDR3 is built from 17 residues. CDR1 SGHTS and CDR2 YDEGEE come from the germline V gene. J gave up 3 bases and V 2 bases, and 7 bases lay outside the gene matches. The CDR3 loop is CASSFVTSGSGTDTQYF. Written as DNA, the CDR3 is TGTGCCAGCAGCTTTGTGACTAGCGGGAGTGGTACAGATACGCAGTATTTT.

The rearrangement uses TRBV7-9 and TRBJ2-7, with D possibly being TRBD2 (5 bases). The CDR3 totals 13 residues. Trimming pared 5 bases from V and 4 bases from J, leaving 12 bases between. Germline CDR1 and CDR2: SEHNR and FQNEAQ (reference sequence). The chain's CDR3 is CASSPTRDYEQYF. CDR3 nucleotide sequence: TGTGCCAGCAGCCCAACTAGGGATTACGAGCAGTACTTC.

The chain couples TRBV28 to TRBJ2-7; TRBD2 matches at 7 bases. Per germline, CDR1 MDHEN and CDR2 SYDVKM. V gave up 2 bases and J gave up 0 bases; unmatched junction bases: 7. This CDR3 spans 16 amino acids. The CDR3 sequence is CASSLIGLEVSYEQYF. In DNA, the CDR3 is TGTGCCAGCAGTTTAATAGGACTAGAAGTCTCCTACGAGCAGTACTTC.

J is TRBJ2-1 and V is TRBV20-1; possible D gene TRBD1, 6 bases. Germline values: CDR1 DFQATT, CDR2 SNEGSKA (reference sequence). The CDR3 totals 11 residues. V was cut by 5 bases and J by 9 bases, with 11 bases left in between. The CDR3 is CSAGGRREQFF. For the CDR3, the DNA is TGCAGTGCTGGGGGCCGGCGTGAGCAGTTCTTC.

J is TRBJ2-3 and V is TRBV2; 9 bases are a match to TRBD2. The CDR3 is made up of 15 amino acids. Germline-derived CDR1 and CDR2 are SNHLY and FYNNEI. V dropped 4 bases and J dropped 3; count of bases not matched to a gene: 5. The CDR3 loop is CASSGVAGETDTQYF. The CDR3 DNA reads as TGTGCCAGCAGTGGAGTAGCGGGAGAGACAGATACGCAGTATTTT.

The V and J genes are TRBV6-1 and TRBJ2-3, with D maybe TRBD1 (6 bases). This CDR3 region has 16 residues. Looked up from germline, CDR1 is MNHNS and CDR2 is SASEGT. V was pared by 4 bases and J by 1 base, with 15 bases between. The DNA for the CDR3 is TGTGCCAGCAGTGCCCTAGGGGGTCTTGGCACAGATACGCAGTATTTT. It codes for CASSALGGLGTDTQYF.

With regard to this clone: The DNA is left out, because the CDR3 cannot be placed on it with certainty; the CDR3 is given as TCRdb lists it. This chain links TRBV7-2 with TRBJ2-1; the table's TRBD2 call for D was not verified on the DNA. Inclusive of both ends, the CDR3 amounts to 17 amino acids. The germline gives CDR1 SGHTA, CDR2 FQGNSA. CDR3 protein: CASSYRFGSGAYNEQFF.

This sequence joins TRBV2 and TRBJ2-3; a possible D gene is TRBD2 (6 bases). Germline values: CDR1 SNHLY, CDR2 FYNNEI. Trimming pared 2 bases from V and 6 bases from J, leaving 6 bases between. The CDR3 spans 12 residues. CDR3 nucleotide sequence: TGTGCCAGCAGTGAACTAGCGGATACGCAGTATTTT. This sequence encodes CASSELADTQYF.

The genes are TRBV14 and TRBJ2-7, with 10 bases that match TRBD1. Germline lookup yields CDR1 SGHDN and CDR2 FVKESK. The CDR3 is 17 residues long. The junction had 10 bases not matched to a gene; V was cut back by 2 bases and J by 3 bases. CDR3 residues: CASSQLPQTGGLYEQYF. CDR3 sequence (DNA): TGTGCCAGCAGCCAACTCCCTCAGACAGGGGGCCTCTACGAGCAGTACTTC.

This chain joins TRBV2 and TRBJ2-3, with TRBD1 matching 7 bases. The CDR3 covers 16 residues. After removal of 7 bases from V and 1 base from J, the junction contained 11 bases not matched to a gene. CDR1 SNHLY and CDR2 FYNNEI come from the germline V gene. The CDR3 sequence: CASTLSRQGRTDTQYF. The CDR3 nucleotides are TGTGCCAGCACCCTATCGAGACAGGGACGCACAGATACGCAGTATTTT.

The V call is TRBV7-9, the J call TRBJ2-3, with D possibly called TRBD1 or TRBD2 (5 bases each). CDR1 SEHNR and CDR2 FQNEAQ come from the germline V gene (reference sequence). Trimming pared 2 bases from V and 7 bases from J, leaving 10 bases between. The CDR3 is made up of 13 amino acids. CDR3 sequence: CASSLSGGNTQYF. CDR3 in DNA: TGTGCCAGCAGCTTAAGTGGGGGTAATACGCAGTATTTT.

This sequence joins TRBV7-8 and TRBJ1-5; D gene uncertain. Germline V gene data show CDR1 as SGHVS and CDR2 as FQNEAQ. CDR3 length: 15 residues. V lost 0 bases and J 7 bases, leaving 13 bases between the germline ends. This CDR3 reads CASSLARAEGQPQHF. DNA for the CDR3: TGTGCCAGCAGCTTAGCACGGGCGGAAGGGCAGCCCCAGCATTTT.